This T cell receptor (beta chain) was documented in a study of T cells in Graves' hyperthyroidism and ophthalmopathy. About this clonotype: Its specificity is not known.

RNA transcripts provided the source from which TCR beta CDR3 regions were amplified. With the HTBI primer set, the TCR CDR3 went through a first round of RT-PCR. TCRdb independently ran MiXCR on the multiplex PCR reads; one entry per CDR3 protein. The sample holds about 350,000 distinct CDR3 sequences; approximately 14% are singletons and the top ten take around 24%. The germline CDR1 and CDR2 sequences are MDHEN and SYDVKM. This CDR3 has 12 residues. V was clipped by 5 bases and J by 9 bases, with 13 bases between them. Diagnosis relied on clinical symptoms, serum thyroxine and TRAb, thyroid ultrasound and orbital computed tomography. The study, taken as a whole, reports: Appearing also in blood were most of the thyroid clonotypes expanded above 0.001. Ophthalmopathy and stable hyperthyroidism were told apart by a 13 V-J model.

The sample comprised blood. The chain couples TRBV28 to TRBJ1-1; possibly TRBD1 for D (5 bases). This clonotype originated in a woman aged 25 to 39 with Graves' hyperthyroidism. The CDR3 loop is CASSLLPGQAFF. The CDR3 DNA follows: TGTGCCAGCAGTCTCCTGCCAGGGCAAGCTTTCTTT.